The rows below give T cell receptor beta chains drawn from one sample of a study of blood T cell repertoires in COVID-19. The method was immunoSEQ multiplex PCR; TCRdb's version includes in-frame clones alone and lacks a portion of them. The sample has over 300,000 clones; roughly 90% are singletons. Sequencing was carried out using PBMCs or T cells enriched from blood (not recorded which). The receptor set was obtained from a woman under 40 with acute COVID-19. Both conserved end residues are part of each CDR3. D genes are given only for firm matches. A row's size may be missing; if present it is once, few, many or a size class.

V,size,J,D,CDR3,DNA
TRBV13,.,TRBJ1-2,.,CASSSTPVDPNYGYTF,TGTGCCAGCAGCTCGACACCCGTCGACCCTAACTATGGCTACACCTTC
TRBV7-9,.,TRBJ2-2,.,CAGTKQGPNTGELFF,TGTGCCGGCACCAAGCAGGGTCCGAACACCGGGGAGCTGTTTTTT
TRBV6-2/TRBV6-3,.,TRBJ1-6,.,CASSYEGPRTALPLHF,TGTGCCAGCAGTTACGAGGGACCGAGGACAGCCCTCCCCCTCCACTTT
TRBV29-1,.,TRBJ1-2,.,CSVAGINYGYTF,TGCAGCGTTGCCGGGATAAACTATGGCTACACCTTC
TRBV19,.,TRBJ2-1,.,CASSRSASSNEQFF,TGTGCCAGTAGCCGATCTGCGAGTAGCAATGAGCAGTTCTTC
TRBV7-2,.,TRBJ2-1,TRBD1,CASSLAMGQGPHNEQFF,TGTGCCAGCAGCTTAGCGATGGGACAGGGGCCTCACAATGAGCAGTTCTTC
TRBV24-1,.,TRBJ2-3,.,CATSDPVGTDTQYF,TGTGCCACCAGTGATCCGGTAGGCACAGATACGCAGTATTTT
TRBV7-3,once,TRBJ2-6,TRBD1,CASGTGLAGANVLTF,TGTGCCAGCGGGACAGGACTCGCTGGGGCCAACGTCCTGACTTTC
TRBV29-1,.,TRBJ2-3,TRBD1,CSVEDRGQLTDTQYF,TGCAGCGTTGAAGATCGGGGACAGCTCACAGATACGCAGTATTTT
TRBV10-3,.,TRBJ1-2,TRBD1,CAISVTSPTGTEGYGYTF,TGTGCCATCAGTGTGACCTCACCAACCGGGACAGAGGGTTATGGCTACACCTTC
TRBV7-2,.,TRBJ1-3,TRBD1,CASSLDRGPGNTIYF,TGTGCCAGCAGCTTGGACAGGGGCCCTGGAAACACCATATATTTT
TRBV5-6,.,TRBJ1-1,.,CASSLGSGIGEAFF,TGTGCCAGCAGCTTGGGATCGGGGATCGGTGAAGCTTTCTTT
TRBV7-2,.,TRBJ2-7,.,CASSQGGFSSYEQYF,TGTGCCAGCAGCCAAGGGGGTTTTAGCTCCTACGAGCAGTACTTC
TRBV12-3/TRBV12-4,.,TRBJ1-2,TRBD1,CASSSDRDFGYTF,TGTGCCAGCAGCTCCGACAGGGACTTTGGCTACACCTTC
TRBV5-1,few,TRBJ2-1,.,CASSLDHYYNEQFF,TGCGCCAGCAGCCTCGATCACTACTACAATGAGCAGTTCTTC
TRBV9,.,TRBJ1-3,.,CASRPSSGNTIYF,TGTGCCAGCAGGCCCAGCTCTGGAAACACCATATATTTT
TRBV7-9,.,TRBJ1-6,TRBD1,CASSSNRGLNSPLHF,TGTGCCAGCAGCTCAAACAGGGGATTAAATTCACCCCTCCACTTT
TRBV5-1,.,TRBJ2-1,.,CASSLLTMTRSYNEQFF,TGCGCCAGCAGCCTCCTCACTATGACCCGATCCTACAATGAGCAGTTCTTC
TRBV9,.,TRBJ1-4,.,CASSPGTHATNEKLFF,TGTGCCAGCAGCCCTGGGACACATGCAACTAATGAAAAACTGTTTTTT
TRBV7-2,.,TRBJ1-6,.,CASSLAQITSYNSPLHF,TGTGCCAGCAGCTTAGCACAGATAACCTCCTATAATTCACCCCTCCACTTT
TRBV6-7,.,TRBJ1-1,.,CASSYSYPRGETEAFF,TGTGCCAGCAGTTACTCGTATCCCAGGGGCGAAACTGAAGCTTTCTTT
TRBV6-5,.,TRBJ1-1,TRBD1,CASRPRTGGGHEAFF,TGTGCCAGCAGACCCCGGACAGGGGGCGGTCATGAAGCTTTCTTT